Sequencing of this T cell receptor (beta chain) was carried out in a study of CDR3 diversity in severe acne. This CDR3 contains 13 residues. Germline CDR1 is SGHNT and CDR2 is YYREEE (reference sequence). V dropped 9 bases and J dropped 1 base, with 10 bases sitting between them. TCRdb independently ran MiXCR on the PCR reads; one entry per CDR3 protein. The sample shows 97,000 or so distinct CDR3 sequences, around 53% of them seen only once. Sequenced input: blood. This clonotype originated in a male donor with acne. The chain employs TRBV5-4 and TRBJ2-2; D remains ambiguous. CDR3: CATLRENTGELFF. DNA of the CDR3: TGTGCCACATTAAGGGAGAACACCGGGGAGCTGTTTTTT.